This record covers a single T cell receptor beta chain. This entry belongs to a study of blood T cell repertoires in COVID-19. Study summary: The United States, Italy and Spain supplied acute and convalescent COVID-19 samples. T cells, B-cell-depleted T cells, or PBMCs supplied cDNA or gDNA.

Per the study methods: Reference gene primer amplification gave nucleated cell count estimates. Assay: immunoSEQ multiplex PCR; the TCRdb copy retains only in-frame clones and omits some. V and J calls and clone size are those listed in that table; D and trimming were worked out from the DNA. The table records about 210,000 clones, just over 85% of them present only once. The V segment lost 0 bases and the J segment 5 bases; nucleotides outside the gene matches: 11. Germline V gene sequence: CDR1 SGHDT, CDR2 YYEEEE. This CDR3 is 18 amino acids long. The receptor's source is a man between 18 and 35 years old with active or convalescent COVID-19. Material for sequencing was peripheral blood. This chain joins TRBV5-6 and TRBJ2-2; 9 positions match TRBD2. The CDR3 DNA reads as TGTGCCAGCAGCTTGGTGGCTAGCGGGATCAAGGGGACCGGGGAGCTGTTTTTT. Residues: CASSLVASGIKGTGELFF.